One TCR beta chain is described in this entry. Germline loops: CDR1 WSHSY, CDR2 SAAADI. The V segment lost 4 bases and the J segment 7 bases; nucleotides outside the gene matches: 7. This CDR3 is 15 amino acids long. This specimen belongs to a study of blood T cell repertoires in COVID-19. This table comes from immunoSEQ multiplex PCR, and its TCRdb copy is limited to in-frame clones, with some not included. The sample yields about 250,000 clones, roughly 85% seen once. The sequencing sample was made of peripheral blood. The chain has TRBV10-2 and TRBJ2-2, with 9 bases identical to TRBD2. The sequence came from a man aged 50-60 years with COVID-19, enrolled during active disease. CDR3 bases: TGCGCCAGCAGTGTCAGCGGGGGGACACTCGGGGAGCTGTTTTTT. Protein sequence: CASSVSGGTLGELFF.